The 22 T cell receptor beta chains presented below share a single source sample, sequenced in a study of blood T cell repertoires in COVID-19. Sequencing used immunoSEQ multiplex PCR; TCRdb keeps in-frame clones, though not all of them. The sample carries over 100,000 clones, approximately 80% recorded once. The sequencing input was peripheral blood. These receptors were obtained from a woman aged 55-69 years with active or convalescent COVID-19.

V usage is TRBV12-2 and J usage is TRBJ1-1. TRBV12-2 is assigned pseudogene status. There are 15 residues in the CDR3. The CDR3 reads CASRLGAGRDTEAFF. For the CDR3, the DNA is TGTGCAAGTCGCTTAGGAGCGGGGAGGGACACTGAAGCTTTCTTT.

This chain uses TRBV28 with TRBJ1-3; D is unresolved. The CDR3 consists of 14 residues. Germline CDR1 is MDHEN and CDR2 is SYDVKM. V lost 6 bases and J 4 bases, leaving 13 bases between the germline ends. CDR3 coding DNA: TGTGCCAGCAGGGATTGGGCGCCCGGAAACACCATATATTTT. Translated, it gives CASRDWAPGNTIYF.

The chain joins TRBV6-5 to TRBJ1-1, with TRBD1 as a possible D gene (5 bases). CDR1 and CDR2 (germline): MNHEY, SVGAGI. This CDR3 is 11 amino acids long. Trimming shortened V by 9 bases and J by 5 bases, and 10 bases separated the two germline ends. The CDR3: CASRGLTEAFF. Here the CDR3 DNA reads TGTGCCAGTAGGGGATTGACTGAAGCTTTCTTT.

This chain joins TRBV7-9 and TRBJ2-7; 7 bases align to TRBD1. This CDR3 is 14 amino acids long. V shed 4 bases, J shed 4 bases, and the junction held 7 bases outside the gene matches. CDR1 is SEHNR, CDR2 FQNEAQ, per germline (reference sequence). The CDR3: CASSSGGSQYEQYF. CDR3 nucleotide sequence: TGTGCCAGCAGCTCAGGGGGTTCGCAGTACGAGCAGTACTTC.

This clone occurred once. The chain is built from TRBV7-2 and TRBJ1-3; 8 positions match TRBD1. V shed 5 bases, J shed 11 bases, and the junction held 5 bases outside the gene matches. Germline V gene sequence: CDR1 SGHTA, CDR2 FQGNSA. The CDR3 totals 12 residues. Here the CDR3 DNA reads TGTGCCAGCAGCAACAGGGGGAACGCCATATATTTT. Amino acids: CASSNRGNAIYF.

The chain is built from TRBV29-1 and TRBJ2-1; 14 nucleotides align to TRBD2. The germline V gene encodes CDR1 SQVTM and CDR2 ANQGSEA. Trimming removed 3 bases from V and 6 bases from J; junction bases left unmatched: 13. CDR3 length: 18 residues. CDR3 nucleotides: TGCAGCGTTGAGGGACTAGCGGGAGTTTTTGGGGGCACCAATGAGCAGTTCTTC. Protein sequence: CSVEGLAGVFGGTNEQFF.

The chain couples TRBV5-6 to TRBJ2-3, with D possibly TRBD2 on 5 matching bases. Per the germline V gene, CDR1 is SGHDT and CDR2 is YYEEEE. CDR3 length: 15 residues. V was shortened by 4 bases and J by 2 bases, with 14 bases between the two germline ends. CDR3 amino acids: CASSRTSKFTDTQYF. For the CDR3, the DNA is TGTGCCAGCAGCCGCACTAGTAAATTCACAGATACGCAGTATTTT. The entire variable domain, with the rest obtained from reference TRBV5-6 and TRBJ2-3, is as follows: DAGVTQSPTHLIKTRGQQVTLRCSPKSGHDTVSWYQQALGQGPQFIFQYYEEEERQRGNFPDRFSGHQFPNYSSELNVNALLLGDSALYLCASSRTSKFTDTQYFGPGTRLTVL.

The CDR3 nucleotides are TGTGCCAGCAGCTATAGCGGGAGGTGGGCGAACACCGGGGAGCTGTTTTTT. It is translated as CASSYSGRWANTGELFF. V is TRBV5-6 and J is TRBJ2-2; 10 bases align to TRBD2. Germline CDR1 and CDR2: SGHDT and YYEEEE. The CDR3 is 17 amino acids. Trimming cost V 3 bases and J 0 bases; bases outside gene matches: 5.

The genes are TRBV19 and TRBJ2-5; D perhaps matches TRBD2 (6 bases). The germline V and J ends were trimmed by 0 bases and 5 bases, with 13 bases remaining between them. The CDR3 has 15 residues. Germline CDR1 LNHDA, CDR2 SQIVND (reference sequence). The CDR3 sequence: CASSIDLKEGETQYF. CDR3 bases: TGTGCCAGTAGTATAGATCTTAAGGAGGGGGAGACCCAGTACTTC. The full variable domain, with the rest looked up from reference TRBV19 and TRBJ2-5, is DGGITQSPKYLFRKEGQNVTLSCEQNLNHDAMYWYRQDPGQGLRLIYYSQIVNDFQKGDIAEGYSVSREKKESFPLTVTSAQKNPTAFYLCASSIDLKEGETQYFGPGTRLLVL.

The V call is TRBV6-6, the J call TRBJ1-1; D is possibly TRBD1 (5 bases). Germline lookup yields CDR1 MNHNY and CDR2 SVGAGI (reference sequence). The CDR3 runs 14 residues. Trimming took off 5 bases at V and 1 base at J, with 11 bases between the two ends. The CDR3 spells CASSPRGGNTEAFF. As DNA, the CDR3 is TGTGCCAGCAGTCCCCGGGGGGGGAACACTGAAGCTTTCTTT.

The chain combines TRBV18 with TRBJ2-7, with no clear D. Germline V lookup: CDR1 KGHSH, CDR2 LQKENI. V lost 3 bases and J 2 bases, leaving 5 bases between the germline ends. CDR3 size: 12 residues. The chain's CDR3 is CASSPRPYEQYF. CDR3 nucleotide sequence: TGTGCCAGCTCACCCAGGCCCTACGAGCAGTACTTC.

In nucleotides, the CDR3 is TGTGCCAGCAGCTCAGACAGGGGCAGAAAGCCCCAGCATTTT. It codes for CASSSDRGRKPQHF. The gene calls are TRBV7-9 and TRBJ1-5; 8 nucleotides match TRBD1. The CDR3 contains 14 residues. CDR1 is SEHNR and CDR2 is FQNEAQ in the germline V gene (reference sequence). V lost 4 bases, J lost 8 bases, and 7 bases stayed unmatched.

This chain uses TRBV5-1 with TRBJ2-1; 7 bases line up with TRBD2. J lost 0 bases, V lost 4 bases, and 7 bases had no gene match. CDR1 and CDR2 from the germline V gene are SGHRS and YFSETQ. CDR3 length equals 16 residues. As DNA, the CDR3 is TGCGCCAGCAGCCAGACGGGGACTAACTCCTACAATGAGCAGTTCTTC. Translating it yields CASSQTGTNSYNEQFF.

The chain carries TRBV19 and TRBJ1-6; D perhaps matches TRBD1 (6 bases). The CDR3 loop spans 12 amino acids. The germline gives CDR1 LNHDA, CDR2 SQIVND (reference sequence). Trimming took 6 bases from V and 10 from J, leaving 10 bases between them. For the CDR3, the DNA is TGTGCCAGTAGGGTCAGGGGCTCACCCCTCCACTTT. This codes for CASRVRGSPLHF.

This clone showed up just a few times. V usage is TRBV7-2 and J usage is TRBJ2-3; possibly TRBD2 for D (6 bases). This CDR3 comprises 14 residues. V was shortened by 5 bases and J by 0 bases, with 9 bases between the two germline ends. Germline V gene sequence: CDR1 SGHTA, CDR2 FQGNSA. In nucleotides, the CDR3 is TGTGCCAGCAGCGCGGGGTATAGCACAGATACGCAGTATTTT. Its protein product is CASSAGYSTDTQYF.

The rearrangement joins TRBV27 to TRBJ1-6, with TRBD1 matching over 8 bases. Per germline, CDR1 MNHEY and CDR2 SMNVEV (reference sequence). The CDR3 extends over 15 amino acids. V was pared by 6 bases and J by 10 bases, with 11 bases of the junction left unmatched. CDR3 loop: CASRPMTGEGSPLHF. CDR3 bases: TGTGCCAGCAGACCAATGACAGGGGAGGGATCACCCCTCCACTTT.

CDR3 in DNA: TGTGCCAGCAGTTTCAATGACAGGGTGAGAAAAAAGACCCAGTACTTC. This gives the protein CASSFNDRVRKKTQYF. The chain carries TRBV6-2 or TRBV6-3 and TRBJ2-5; 7 nucleotides align to TRBD1. Germline loops: CDR1 MNHEY, CDR2 SVGEGT. The V and J ends lost 4 bases and 6 bases, in that order; junction bases with no gene match: 14. CDR3 length equals 16 residues.

V is TRBV19 and J is TRBJ2-5; D is unclear. This CDR3 has 13 residues. The V and J ends lost 5 bases and 5 bases respectively, with 12 bases between them. Germline V CDR1 and CDR2: LNHDA, SQIVND (reference sequence). CDR3 sequence: CASSQIVWETQYF. The DNA of the CDR3 is TGTGCCAGTAGTCAGATCGTCTGGGAGACCCAGTACTTC.

This clone turned up a few times. An end of the junction does not agree with germline; a read error may underlie this. The chain couples TRBV20-1 to TRBJ1-1, with 7 bases identical to TRBD1. CDR1 is DFQATT, CDR2 SNEGSKA, per germline (reference sequence). The CDR3 totals 10 residues. CDR3 DNA: TGCAGTGCTAGGGGGGACAGAACGGCCTTT. Residues: CSARGDRTAF.

CDR3 nucleotides: TGTGCCAGCAGCCACAAACCGAACACCGGGGAGCTGTTTTTT. Translation: CASSHKPNTGELFF. The gene calls are TRBV6-5 and TRBJ2-2; D not certain. The CDR3 consists of 14 residues. Germline values: CDR1 MNHEY, CDR2 SVGAGI. Trimming cost V 6 bases and J 0 bases, with 8 bases left between them.

This rearrangement joins TRBV2 to TRBJ2-1; 7 bases line up with TRBD1. The length of the CDR3 is 14 residues. Unmatched junction bases numbered 9, after V lost 4 bases and J lost 9 bases. The germline CDR1 and CDR2 sequences are SNHLY and FYNNEI. In DNA, the CDR3 is TGTGCCAGCAGTGCTACAGGGGCAGGGCTTGAGCAGTTCTTC. It codes for CASSATGAGLEQFF. Using reference TRBV2 and TRBJ2-1 for the parts outside the CDR3, the full variable domain is EPEVTQTPSHQVTQMGQEVILRCVPISNHLYFYWYRQILGQKVEFLVSFYNNEISEKSEIFDDQFSVERPDGSNFTLKIRSTKLEDSAMYFCASSATGAGLEQFFGPGTRLTVL.

CDR3 loop: CASTGGTGDEKLFF. DNA for the CDR3: TGCGCCAGCACGGGGGGGACAGGGGATGAAAAACTGTTTTTT. This chain links TRBV5-1 with TRBJ1-4; TRBD1 matches 10 bases. The trim removed 6 bases at V and 6 bases at J, leaving 5 bases unmatched. This CDR3 has 14 residues. Germline V gene sequence: CDR1 SGHRS, CDR2 YFSETQ.